Listed here is a single T cell receptor (beta chain). What it binds is not known. V dropped 1 base and J dropped 0 bases, with 7 bases sitting between them. The CDR3 is 15 amino acids. In germline, CDR1 is SNHLY, CDR2 FYNNEI. This specimen belongs to a study of a mutant IDH1 vaccine in newly diagnosed glioma. On the study more broadly: Therapy received beforehand was radiotherapy, temozolomide, or both, with most patients given both.

TCRdb's copy holds only in-frame clones and misses some; the assay was immunoSEQ multiplex PCR. The sample lists around 53,000 clones, 90% to 95% occurring once. Time point given: week 11, during vaccination. Vaccine doses each comprised 300 ug of mutant IDH1 20-mer peptide, with topical imiquimod. The sequencing here drew on PBMCs, taken from a glioma patient whose treatment included an IDH1 peptide vaccine. This clonotype originated in a man between 45 and 60 years old with glioma. The chain recombines TRBV2 with TRBJ2-1; D gene uncertain. The CDR3 DNA sequence: TGTGCCAGCAGTGAAGGTCGGAACTCCTACAATGAGCAGTTCTTC. The encoded protein is CASSEGRNSYNEQFF. Drawing the rest from reference TRBV2 and TRBJ2-1, the complete variable domain is EPEVTQTPSHQVTQMGQEVILRCVPISNHLYFYWYRQILGQKVEFLVSFYNNEISEKSEIFDDQFSVERPDGSNFTLKIRSTKLEDSAMYFCASSEGRNSYNEQFFGPGTRLTVL.